The rows below give T cell receptor beta chains drawn from one sample of a study of blood T cell repertoires in COVID-19. TCRdb keeps only in-frame clones here, not all; method: immunoSEQ multiplex PCR. The table has around 210,000 clones, around nine tenths seen once. Material: peripheral blood. These receptors were taken from a man aged 50-59 years with COVID-19, enrolled during active disease. CDR3s include the opening cysteine and the closing phenylalanine or tryptophan. The D gene is left open where the match is weak. The listing skips clone size in some rows; elsewhere it reads once, few, many or a size class.

v_gene: TRBV6-5; j_gene: TRBJ2-3; abundance: few; d_gene: TRBD1; CDR3nt: TGTGCCAGCCGCACCGGGACAGGGTATAGCGGTACGCAGTATTTT; CDR3aa: CASRTGTGYSGTQYF
v_gene: TRBV7-9; j_gene: TRBJ2-5; abundance: few; d_gene: TRBD1; CDR3nt: TGTGCCAGCAGCTTAGGGACAGGGGAGACAGAGACCCAGTACTTC; CDR3aa: CASSLGTGETETQYF
v_gene: TRBV19; j_gene: TRBJ1-4; abundance: once; d_gene: TRBD1; CDR3nt: TGTGCCAGTTACCGGGGACAGGGAGAAAAACTGTTTTTT; CDR3aa: CASYRGQGEKLFF
v_gene: TRBV19; j_gene: TRBJ2-1; abundance: .; d_gene: TRBD2; CDR3nt: TGTGCCAGTACCCTTCGGACTAGCGGGTGGACCTCCTACAATGAGCAGTTCTTC; CDR3aa: CASTLRTSGWTSYNEQFF
v_gene: TRBV13; j_gene: TRBJ2-7; abundance: .; d_gene: .; CDR3nt: TGTGCCAGCAGACCCCTGGTAGGAACGGGCTACGAGCAGTACTTC; CDR3aa: CASRPLVGTGYEQYF
v_gene: TRBV4-2; j_gene: TRBJ2-1; abundance: .; d_gene: TRBD2; CDR3nt: TGTGCCAGCAGCCAAGATCTTGCTAGCGGGAGTTACAGTGAGCAGTTCTTC; CDR3aa: CASSQDLASGSYSEQFF
v_gene: TRBV30; j_gene: TRBJ1-5; abundance: .; d_gene: TRBD1; CDR3nt: TGTGCCTGGAGTAAAAGATCAGGGGGTGGAGGCCAGCCCCAGCATTTT; CDR3aa: CAWSKRSGGGGQPQHF
v_gene: TRBV6-6; j_gene: TRBJ2-7; abundance: .; d_gene: .; CDR3nt: TGTGCCAGCAGCCTAGGGGACGAGCAGTACTTC; CDR3aa: CASSLGDEQYF
v_gene: TRBV6-5; j_gene: TRBJ1-2; abundance: .; d_gene: .; CDR3nt: TGTGCCAGCAGTAGCCGACAGCACTATGGCTACACCTTC; CDR3aa: CASSSRQHYGYTF
v_gene: TRBV11-2; j_gene: TRBJ2-7; abundance: .; d_gene: TRBD1; CDR3nt: TGTGCCAGTTCACAGGGGGCGAACGAGCAGTACTTC; CDR3aa: CASSQGANEQYF
v_gene: TRBV5-1; j_gene: TRBJ2-7; abundance: .; d_gene: TRBD2; CDR3nt: TGCGCCAGCAGCTCAGGACTAGCGGGAACCTACGAGCAGTACTTC; CDR3aa: CASSSGLAGTYEQYF
v_gene: TRBV4-2; j_gene: TRBJ2-7; abundance: .; d_gene: .; CDR3nt: TGTGCCAGCAGCCAAAGAACGGATTATGACTTGCAGTACTTC; CDR3aa: CASSQRTDYDLQYF
v_gene: TRBV5-8; j_gene: TRBJ1-1; abundance: .; d_gene: .; CDR3nt: TGTGCCAGCAGCTTGAGCGACAGGAGGAACACTGAAGCTTTCTTT; CDR3aa: CASSLSDRRNTEAFF
v_gene: TRBV7-9; j_gene: TRBJ1-1; abundance: .; d_gene: .; CDR3nt: TGTGCCAGCAGCTTATCGTCAGATATGAACACTGAAGCTTTCTTT; CDR3aa: CASSLSSDMNTEAFF
v_gene: TRBV6-4; j_gene: TRBJ1-1; abundance: .; d_gene: .; CDR3nt: TGTGCCAGCAGCGTGAGCCTACAGGGCGAAGCTTTCTTT; CDR3aa: CASSVSLQGEAFF
v_gene: TRBV29-1; j_gene: TRBJ2-5; abundance: .; d_gene: .; CDR3nt: TGCAGCGTTGATTTGGCGGGACGGGAGACCCAGTACTTC; CDR3aa: CSVDLAGRETQYF
v_gene: TRBV19; j_gene: TRBJ2-1; abundance: few; d_gene: .; CDR3nt: TGTGCCAGCGCCTGGTCAGGGGTGTTCTACAATGAGCAGTTCTTC; CDR3aa: CASAWSGVFYNEQFF
v_gene: TRBV11-2; j_gene: TRBJ1-3; abundance: .; d_gene: .; CDR3nt: TGTGCCAGCAGCCTGTCAACTGGCTCTGGAAACACCATATATTTT; CDR3aa: CASSLSTGSGNTIYF
v_gene: TRBV6-1; j_gene: TRBJ1-1; abundance: .; d_gene: .; CDR3nt: TGTGCCAGCAGTGAAGGTCCTAGAACTGAAGCTTTCTTT; CDR3aa: CASSEGPRTEAFF
v_gene: TRBV9; j_gene: TRBJ1-3; abundance: .; d_gene: .; CDR3nt: TGTGCCAGCAGCAGAGAGAGCTCTGGAAACACCATATATTTT; CDR3aa: CASSRESSGNTIYF